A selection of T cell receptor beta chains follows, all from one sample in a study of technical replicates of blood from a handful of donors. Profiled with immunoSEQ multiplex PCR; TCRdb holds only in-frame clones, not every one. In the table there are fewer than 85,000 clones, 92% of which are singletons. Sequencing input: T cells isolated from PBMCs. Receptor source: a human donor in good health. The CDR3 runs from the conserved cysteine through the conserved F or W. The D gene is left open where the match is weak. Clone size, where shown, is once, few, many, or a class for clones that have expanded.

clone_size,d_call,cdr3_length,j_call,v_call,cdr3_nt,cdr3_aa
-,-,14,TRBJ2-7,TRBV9,TGTGCCAGCAGCGTAGGAATAAGGGGCTACGAGCAGTACTTC,CASSVGIRGYEQYF
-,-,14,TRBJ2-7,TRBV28,TGTGCCAGCAGTTCAGGGGTGCTCCTCTACGAGCAGTACTTC,CASSSGVLLYEQYF
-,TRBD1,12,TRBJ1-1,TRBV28,TGTGCCATCCGGACAGGGTCAACTGAAGCTTTCTTT,CAIRTGSTEAFF
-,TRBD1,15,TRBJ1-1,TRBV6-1,TGTGCCAGCAGCCTTAAACAGGGGGCTAACACTGAAGCTTTCTTT,CASSLKQGANTEAFF
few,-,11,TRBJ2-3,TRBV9,TGTGCCAGCAGCGTAGTCGGGACGCAGTATTTT,CASSVVGTQYF
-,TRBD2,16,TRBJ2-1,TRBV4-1,TGCGCCAGCAGCCAAGTTCCCAGCGGGAGGGCCTATGAGCAGTTCTTC,CASSQVPSGRAYEQFF
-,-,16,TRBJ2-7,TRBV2,TGTGCCAGCAGTAGAAGCCCAACCGCAGGGACTTACGAGCAGTACTTC,CASSRSPTAGTYEQYF
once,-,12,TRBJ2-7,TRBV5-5,TGTGCCAGCAGCCCGGACAGCTACGAGCAGTACTTC,CASSPDSYEQYF
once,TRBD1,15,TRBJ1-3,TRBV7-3,TGTGCCAGCAGCTTAAGACAGGGGGGAGGAAACACCATATATTTT,CASSLRQGGGNTIYF
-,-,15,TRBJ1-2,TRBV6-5,TGTGCCAGCAGTTCCCCACGGGAGTCTAACTATGGCTACACCTTC,CASSSPRESNYGYTF
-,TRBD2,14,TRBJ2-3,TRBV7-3,TGTGCCAGCAGCTTAACTAGCGGGGGGAATACGCAGTATTTT,CASSLTSGGNTQYF
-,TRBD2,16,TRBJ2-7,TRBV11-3,TGTGCCAGCAGCCCAGGACTAGCGGGTGCGATTTACGAGCAGTACTTC,CASSPGLAGAIYEQYF
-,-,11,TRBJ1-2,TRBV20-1,TGCAGTGCCCCCAAATTCTATGGCTACACCTTC,CSAPKFYGYTF
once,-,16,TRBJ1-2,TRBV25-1,TGTGCCAGCAGTCCGTTCGCGGCGCTCACTAACTATGGCTACACCTTC,CASSPFAALTNYGYTF
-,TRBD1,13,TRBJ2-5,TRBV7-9,TGTGCCAGCAGCGGACAGGGAAGAGAGACCCAGTACTTC,CASSGQGRETQYF
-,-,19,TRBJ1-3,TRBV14,TGTGCCAGCAGCCAAGATCCTTGGCTAGCGCTTCTCCCGGGAAACACCATATATTTT,CASSQDPWLALLPGNTIYF
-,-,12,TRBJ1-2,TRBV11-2,TGTGCCAGCAGCAACCTAGTCTATGGCTACACCTTC,CASSNLVYGYTF
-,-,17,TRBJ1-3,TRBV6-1,TGTGCCAGCAGTGAACCCCAGGGGTTCGGCTCTGGAAACACCATATATTTT,CASSEPQGFGSGNTIYF
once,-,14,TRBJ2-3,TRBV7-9,TGTGCCAGCAGCGAGAGGGCATGGACAGATACGCAGTATTTT,CASSERAWTDTQYF
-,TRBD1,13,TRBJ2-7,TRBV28,TGTGCCAGCACCCTGGACAGGGGGTACGAGCAGTACTTC,CASTLDRGYEQYF
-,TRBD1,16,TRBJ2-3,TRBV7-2,TGTGCCAGCAGCTTATCTCGGGACAGGGGCACAGATACGCAGTATTTT,CASSLSRDRGTDTQYF
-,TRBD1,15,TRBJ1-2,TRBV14,TGTGCCAGCAGCCAAGATTGGGGACAGGGATATGGCTACACCTTC,CASSQDWGQGYGYTF
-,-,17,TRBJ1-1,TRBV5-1,TGCGCCAGCAGCCTCCCCACCCAAGTGCCAGGGAACACTGAAGCTTTCTTT,CASSLPTQVPGNTEAFF
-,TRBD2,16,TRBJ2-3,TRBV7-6,TGTGCCAGCATCAAGGGACTAGCGGGAGATCAAGATACGCAGTATTTT,CASIKGLAGDQDTQYF
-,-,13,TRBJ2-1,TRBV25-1,TGTGCCAGCAGTGATAACAGGTACAATGAGCAGTTCTTC,CASSDNRYNEQFF
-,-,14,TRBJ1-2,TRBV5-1,TGCGCCAGCAGCTTGCAGGCGTCCAACTATGGCTACACCTTC,CASSLQASNYGYTF
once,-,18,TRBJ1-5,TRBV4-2,TGTGCCAGCAGCCAAGACGTCCCGGGGGATAATAGCAATCAGCCCCAGCATTTT,CASSQDVPGDNSNQPQHF
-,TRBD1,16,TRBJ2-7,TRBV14,TGTGCCAGCAGCCTCCTAGCCCAGGGGGCCCCCTACGAGCAGTACTTC,CASSLLAQGAPYEQYF
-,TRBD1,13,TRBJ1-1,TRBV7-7,TGTGCTAGCAGCTTGGGACAGGGGACTGAAGCTTTCTTT,CASSLGQGTEAFF
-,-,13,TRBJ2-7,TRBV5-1,TGCGCCAGCAGCTTGGCTATATACTACGAGCAGTACTTC,CASSLAIYYEQYF
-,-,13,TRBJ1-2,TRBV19,TGTGCCAGTAGTATAGACAGGGGCCGCGGCTACACCTTC,CASSIDRGRGYTF
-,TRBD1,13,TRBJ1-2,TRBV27,TGTGCCAGCATGGGACAGGGCAAGCTAGACTACACCTTC,CASMGQGKLDYTF
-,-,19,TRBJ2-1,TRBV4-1,TGCGCCAGCAGCCCGACCGAAACAATCCGGGTCCCTACCTACAATGAGCAGTTCTTC,CASSPTETIRVPTYNEQFF
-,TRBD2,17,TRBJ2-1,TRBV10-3,TGTGCCATCAGTGAGACCCAAACTAGCGGGATCTACAATGAGCAGTTCTTC,CAISETQTSGIYNEQFF
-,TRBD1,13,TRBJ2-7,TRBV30,TGTGCCTGGGAACAGGGGGCCACCTACGAGCAGTACTTC,CAWEQGATYEQYF
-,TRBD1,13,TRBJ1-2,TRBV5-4,TGTGCCAGCAGGACAGGGGGTACCTATGGCTACACCTTC,CASRTGGTYGYTF
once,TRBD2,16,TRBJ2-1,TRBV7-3,TGTGCCAGCAGCCCGAGGGGTAGCGGGAGTATCAATGAGCAGTTCTTC,CASSPRGSGSINEQFF
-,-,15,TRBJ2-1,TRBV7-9,TGTGCCAGCAGCTTCGAATCGGGCAGGGCCAATGAGCAGTTCTTC,CASSFESGRANEQFF
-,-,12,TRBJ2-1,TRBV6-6,TGTGCCAGCAGTTATGTCGGGAAGGAGCAGTTCTTC,CASSYVGKEQFF
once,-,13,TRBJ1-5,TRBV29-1,TGCAGCGTTGGGTCAGGGCGTGATCAGCCCCAGCATTTT,CSVGSGRDQPQHF
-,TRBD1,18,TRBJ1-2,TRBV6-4,TGTGCCAGCAGTGACTCGAGAGTAGGGACAGGGTCTGACTATGGCTACACCTTC,CASSDSRVGTGSDYGYTF
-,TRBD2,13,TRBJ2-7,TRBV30,TGTGCCTGGCCCCCTAGCGGCTCCTACGAGCAGTACTTC,CAWPPSGSYEQYF
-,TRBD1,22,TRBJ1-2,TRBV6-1,TGTGCCAGCAGTGAACTGGGACAGGGACGGCAGCCTTTCCTCCCTAGGAACTATGGCTACACCTTC,CASSELGQGRQPFLPRNYGYTF
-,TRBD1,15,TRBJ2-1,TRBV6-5,TGTGCCAGCAGTTTTCAGGGGGTTAGGGACAATGAGCAGTTCTTC,CASSFQGVRDNEQFF
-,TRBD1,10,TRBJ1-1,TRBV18,TGTGCCAGCTCGGACAGGGAAGCTTTCTTT,CASSDREAFF
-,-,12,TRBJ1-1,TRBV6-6,TGTGCCAGCAGTTATCTACTCACTGAAGCTTTCTTT,CASSYLLTEAFF
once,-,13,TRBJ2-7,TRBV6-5,TGTGCCAGCAGTCCCCCAGCGGGCTACGAGCAGTACTTC,CASSPPAGYEQYF
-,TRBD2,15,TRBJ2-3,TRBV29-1,TGCAGCGTCTGGGGGGGACTAGCGGGAGCAGATACGCAGTATTTT,CSVWGGLAGADTQYF
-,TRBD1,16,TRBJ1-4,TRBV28,TGTGCCAGCAGTCTCCCGACAGGGCAGTTTAATGAAAAACTGTTTTTT,CASSLPTGQFNEKLFF
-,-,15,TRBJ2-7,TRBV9,TGTGCCAGCAGCCCAACGTTTTTTTCTAGCTACGAGCAGTACTTC,CASSPTFFSSYEQYF
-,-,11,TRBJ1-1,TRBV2,TGTGCCAGCAGTGTGCAGTATGAAGCTTTCTTT,CASSVQYEAFF
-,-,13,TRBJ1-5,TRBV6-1,TGTGCCAGCAGAACAGGTGACAATCAGCCCCAGCATTTT,CASRTGDNQPQHF
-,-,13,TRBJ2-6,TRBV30,TGTGCCCAGGACTATACCGGGGCCAACGTCCTGACTTTC,CAQDYTGANVLTF
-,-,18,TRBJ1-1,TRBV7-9,TGTGCCAGCAGCCGACGTGAAGTCTGGGGGGAGGCGAACACTGAAGCTTTCTTT,CASSRREVWGEANTEAFF